This paragraph covers one TCR beta chain sequence. Antigen: not known. This sample was taken from a study of T cell responses to AZD1222 COVID-19 vaccine. Study-wide context: Whether given at about 4 or about 12 weeks, second doses were pooled. Study-level findings and limits: Females made up more of the donors, who were largely white British, and clonal diversity may have come out too low. Nearly half of unique spike-specific TCRs reportedly avoided B.1.351 and B.1.1.7 mutated regions.

The protocol was immunoSEQ multiplex PCR, while the TCRdb copy is restricted to in-frame clones and leaves out a portion. Of approximately 97,000 clones listed, more than 85% are singletons. The CDR3 has 11 residues. Trimming took off 5 bases at V and 9 bases at J, with 8 bases between the two ends. Per the germline V gene, CDR1 is MDHEN and CDR2 is SYDVKM. The rearrangement uses TRBV28 and TRBJ1-5; D gene ambiguous. The receptor comes from an adult in good health. The sequences come from peripheral blood, collected on day 0 of AZD1222 vaccination. This CDR3 is CASSNRRPQHF. The CDR3 DNA reads as TGTGCCAGCAGTAATAGGCGGCCCCAGCATTTT. Together with reference TRBV28 and TRBJ1-5, the CDR3 gives the full variable domain: DVKVTQSSRYLVKRTGEKVFLECVQDMDHENMFWYRQDPGLGLRLIYFSYDVKMKEKGDIPEGYSVSREKKERFSLILESASTNQTSMYLCASSNRRPQHFGDGTRLSIL.